This TCR beta chain came from a study of OX40 agonist ivuxolimab in advanced cancers. Findings and caveats of the study: Clonal expansion by week 6 occurred in CD4+ and CD8+ blood T cells (at 0.1 to 3.0 mg/kg). Determination of antigen specificity was not performed for the expanded peripheral T cells.

About this clone: Its antigen is as yet unknown.

TCRdb keeps only in-frame clones here, not all; method: immunoSEQ multiplex PCR. The sample carries fewer than 75,000 clones, around 90% recorded once. CDR1 SGHTA and CDR2 FQGNSA come from the germline V gene. After removal of 5 bases from V and 7 bases from J, the junction contained 8 bases not matched to a gene. This CDR3 region has 13 residues. The material sequenced was CD4+ or CD8+ T cells sorted from blood, taken in a trial of the OX40 agonist ivuxolimab. This TCR came from an adult with an advanced solid tumor such as melanoma, head and neck, liver or kidney cancer. The chain uses TRBV7-2 and TRBJ2-7; 7 bases are shared with TRBD2. The CDR3 DNA sequence: TGTGCCAGCAGCGCCGGGGGACTATGGGAGCAGTACTTC. This translates into CASSAGGLWEQYF.